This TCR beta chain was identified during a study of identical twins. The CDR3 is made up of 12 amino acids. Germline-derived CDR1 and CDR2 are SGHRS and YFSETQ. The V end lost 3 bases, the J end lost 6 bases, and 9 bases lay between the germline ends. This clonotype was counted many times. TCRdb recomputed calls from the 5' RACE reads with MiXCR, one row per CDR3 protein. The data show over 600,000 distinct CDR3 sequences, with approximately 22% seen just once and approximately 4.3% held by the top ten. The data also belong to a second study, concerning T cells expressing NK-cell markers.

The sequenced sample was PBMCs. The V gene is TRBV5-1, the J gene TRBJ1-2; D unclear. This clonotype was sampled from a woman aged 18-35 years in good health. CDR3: CASSSTIDGYTF. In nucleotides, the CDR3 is TGCGCCAGCAGCTCGACAATTGATGGCTACACCTTC. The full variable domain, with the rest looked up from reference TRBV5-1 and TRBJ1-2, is KAGVTQTPRYLIKTRGQQVTLSCSPISGHRSVSWYQQTPGQGLQFLFEYFSETQRNKGNFPGRFSGRQFSNSRSEMNVSTLELGDSALYLCASSSTIDGYTFGSGTRLTVV.